These 30 T cell receptor beta chains were all obtained from the same sample, sequenced in a study of shared clonotypes between healthy human individuals. The data were produced by immunoSEQ multiplex PCR, yet TCRdb's version contains in-frame clones alone and is incomplete. This table holds 950,000 to 1,300,000 clones, 75% found once. Sequenced sample: memory CD4+ T cells sorted from blood. Subset of the sample: CD45RA-negative fraction. Receptor source: a man between 18 and 29 years old in good health.

This chain uses TRBV9 with TRBJ2-7; D might be TRBD1 or TRBD2, each matching 5 bases. The length of the CDR3 is 15 residues. Between the trimmed V and J ends, which lost 1 base and 3 bases, there was a span of 14 bases. CDR1 and CDR2 (germline): SGDLS, YYNGEE. This CDR3 is CASSVPLRDRYEQYF. The CDR3 region has the DNA TGTGCCAGCAGCGTACCTCTCCGGGACCGCTACGAGCAGTACTTC.

The chain joins TRBV6-6 to TRBJ2-5, with D unresolved. The J call could be wrong; TRBJ2-7 is a better fit for the DNA end. The CDR3 extends over 13 amino acids. Germline CDR1 reads MNHNY; CDR2 reads SVGAGI (reference sequence). In DNA, the CDR3 is TGTGCCAGCAGTTACGGAAACGTATACGAGCAGTACTTC. It specifies CASSYGNVYEQYF.

This clone was detected only once. Its ends do not fully match the called genes, so a read error is possible. This chain connects TRBV7-7 to TRBJ2-5, with D possibly TRBD1 on 6 matching bases. CDR3 length equals 14 residues. In germline, CDR1 is SSHAT, CDR2 FNYEAQ (reference sequence). The CDR3 loop is CASSPGHEGETQYF. For the CDR3, the DNA is TGTGCTAGCAGCCCGGGACACGAGGGAGAGACCCAGTACTTC.

The V call is TRBV30, the J call TRBJ1-5; 12 nucleotides agree with TRBD1. Germline assignment: CDR1 GTSNPN and CDR2 SVGIG (reference sequence). J gave up 0 bases and V 1 base, and 4 bases lay outside the gene matches. This CDR3 comprises 17 residues. The CDR3 nucleotides read TGTGCCTGGAGTGCGGGACAGGGGGCATATAGCAATCAGCCCCAGCATTTT. Translating gives CAWSAGQGAYSNQPQHF.

CDR3 DNA sequence: TGTGCCAGCAGCTTAGGGTTCGAGGGGATAGCTTTCTTT. It specifies CASSLGFEGIAFF. V usage is TRBV7-9 and J usage is TRBJ1-1; a weak D match, TRBD1 (5 bases). Trimming removed 1 base at V and 10 bases at J, with 13 bases between. This CDR3 spans 13 amino acids. Germline V CDR1 and CDR2: SEHNR, FQNEAQ (reference sequence). The full variable domain, in which reference TRBV7-9 and TRBJ1-1 provide the parts outside the CDR3, is DTGVSQNPRHKITKRGQNVTFRCDPISEHNRLYWYRQTLGQGPEFLTYFQNEAQLEKSRLLSDRFSAERPKGSFSTLEIQRTEQGDSAMYLCASSLGFEGIAFFGQGTRLTVV.

This clone appeared once. The chain uses TRBV30 and TRBJ2-5; D is ambiguous. Judging by the DNA end, TRBJ2-7 fits better; the J call may be wrong. Germline V gives CDR1 GTSNPN, CDR2 SVGIG (reference sequence). CDR3 length: 12 amino acids. CDR3 DNA sequence: TGTGCCTGGAGTAGATCGTCCTACGAGCAGTACTTC. Protein product: CAWSRSSYEQYF.

The V and J genes are TRBV7-2 and TRBJ2-7; 12 positions match TRBD1. The CDR3 totals 15 residues. The J segment lost 6 bases and the V segment lost 5 bases, leaving 8 bases of the junction unmatched. Germline lookup yields CDR1 SGHTA and CDR2 FQGNSA. CDR3 sequence reads: CASSKDGTGGGEQYF. CDR3 nucleotide sequence: TGTGCCAGCAGCAAAGATGGGACAGGGGGCGGCGAGCAGTACTTC. Full variable domain (remainder filled in from reference TRBV7-2 and TRBJ2-7): GAGVSQSPSNKVTEKGKDVELRCDPISGHTALYWYRQSLGQGLEFLIYFQGNSAPDKSGLPSDRFSAERTGGSVSTLTIQRTQQEDSAVYLCASSKDGTGGGEQYFGPGTRLTVT.

This rearrangement joins TRBV19 to TRBJ1-6, with D unclear. Germline CDR1 and CDR2: LNHDA and SQIVND (reference sequence). V gave up 7 bases and J gave up 8 bases, with 9 bases separating them. CDR3 length: 12 amino acids. CDR3 region: CASTEGHSPLHF. The DNA for the CDR3 is TGTGCCAGTACGGAGGGCCATTCACCCCTCCACTTT. Full variable domain (remainder filled in from reference TRBV19 and TRBJ1-6): DGGITQSPKYLFRKEGQNVTLSCEQNLNHDAMYWYRQDPGQGLRLIYYSQIVNDFQKGDIAEGYSVSREKKESFPLTVTSAQKNPTAFYLCASTEGHSPLHFGNGTRLTVT.

J is TRBJ1-1 and V is TRBV27; no clear D gene. Germline CDR1 MNHEY, CDR2 SMNVEV (reference sequence). This CDR3 contains 13 residues. The V end lost 3 bases, the J end lost 1 base, and 6 bases lay between the germline ends. The CDR3 sequence is CASSLTTNTEAFF. CDR3 nucleotides: TGTGCCAGCAGTTTGACAACGAACACTGAAGCTTTCTTT.

This chain uses TRBV19 with TRBJ1-2, with 8 positions matching TRBD1. Germline V gene data show CDR1 as LNHDA and CDR2 as SQIVND (reference sequence). CDR3 size: 14 residues. The trim removed 5 bases at V and 8 bases at J, leaving 10 bases unmatched. The CDR3 DNA reads TGTGCCAGTAGTCCCCCCCGGACAGGGACGGGCTACACCTTC. It specifies CASSPPRTGTGYTF.

This clone was picked up a small number of times. This chain links TRBV6-6 with TRBJ2-7, with TRBD1 matching over 7 bases. The germline V gene has CDR1 MNHNY and CDR2 SVGAGI (reference sequence). V shed 0 bases and J 2 bases; nucleotides not matched to a gene: 4. This CDR3 contains 15 residues. The CDR3 spells CASSYSTGSPYEQYF. CDR3 nucleotides: TGTGCCAGCAGTTACTCGACAGGGTCCCCCTACGAGCAGTACTTC.

CDR3 region: CSALWGTSKDTQYF. The CDR3 DNA is TGCAGCGCACTATGGGGGACTAGCAAGGATACGCAGTATTTT. The J gene is TRBJ2-3, the V gene TRBV29-1; TRBD2 agrees at 9 bases. The CDR3 extends over 14 amino acids. Unmatched junction bases numbered 11, after V lost 7 bases and J lost 6 bases. From germline, CDR1 is SQVTM and CDR2 ANQGSEA.

A single count supports this clone. The rearrangement joins TRBV18 to TRBJ1-1; no clear D gene. The CDR3 runs 14 residues. Trimming shortened V by 5 bases and J by 2 bases, and 12 bases separated the two germline ends. The V gene's germline CDR1 is KGHSH and CDR2 LQKENI. CDR3 sequence: CASSTDGKNTEAFF. The CDR3 DNA reads TGTGCCAGCTCAACGGACGGGAAAAACACTGAAGCTTTCTTT. Complete variable domain (other parts from reference TRBV18 and TRBJ1-1): NAGVMQNPRHLVRRRGQEARLRCSPMKGHSHVYWYRQLPEEGLKFMVYLQKENIIDESGMPKERFSAEFPKEGPSILRIQQVVRGDSAAYFCASSTDGKNTEAFFGQGTRLTVV.

The chain joins TRBV11-3 to TRBJ2-2, with D hard to call. Germline V lookup: CDR1 SGHNT, CDR2 YENEEA. There are 13 residues in the CDR3. Deletions cut 6 bases from V and 2 bases from J, with 7 bases between. CDR3 residues: CASSLSNTGELFF. Written as DNA, the CDR3 is TGTGCCAGCAGTCTCTCCAACACCGGGGAGCTGTTTTTT.

The rearrangement links TRBV10-3 to TRBJ2-7; 7 bases line up with TRBD2. The CDR3 spans 15 residues. CDR1 is ENHRY, CDR2 SYGVKD, per germline. The trim removed 2 bases at V and 4 bases at J, leaving 8 bases unmatched. In DNA form, the CDR3 reads TGTGCCATCAGTGAGGGGAGGGAGAGAGGGTACGAGCAGTACTTC. Its translation is CAISEGRERGYEQYF.

The chain carries TRBV7-9 and TRBJ2-3; D possibly corresponds to TRBD1 (5 bases). Per the germline V gene, CDR1 is SEHNR and CDR2 is FQNEAQ (reference sequence). The CDR3 consists of 15 residues. V was cut by 3 bases and J by 4 bases, with 14 bases left in between. The CDR3 sequence: CASSFQSGFADTQYF. The CDR3 nucleotides read TGTGCCAGCAGCTTTCAATCAGGGTTCGCAGATACGCAGTATTTT.

This clone appeared a few times. The chain has TRBV5-1 and TRBJ2-5; TRBD1 might be the D (5 bases). This CDR3 comprises 14 residues. Between the trimmed V and J ends, which lost 2 bases and 1 base, there was a span of 9 bases. The germline gives CDR1 SGHRS, CDR2 YFSETQ. The CDR3 spells CASSFGHPQETQYF. CDR3 in DNA: TGCGCCAGCAGCTTCGGACACCCCCAAGAGACCCAGTACTTC.

The chain joins TRBV2 to TRBJ2-2; 8 bases fit TRBD1. Germline CDR1 is SNHLY and CDR2 is FYNNEI. This CDR3 has 15 residues. V gave up 4 bases and J gave up 7 bases; unmatched junction bases: 8. This CDR3 reads CASSVGQGAGGELFF. CDR3 DNA: TGTGCCAGCAGTGTAGGCCAGGGGGCAGGCGGGGAGCTGTTTTTT.

This chain connects TRBV9 to TRBJ1-6; the match to TRBD1 covers 7 bases. CDR3 length: 14 amino acids. V lost 1 base to trimming and J lost 10 bases; unmatched junction nucleotides: 5. The germline CDR1 and CDR2 sequences are SGDLS and YYNGEE. CDR3 sequence (DNA): TGTGCCAGCAGCGTAAACGACAGGGACTCACCCCTCCACTTT. Translating gives CASSVNDRDSPLHF.

V is TRBV6-1 and J is TRBJ1-2, with TRBD1 as a possible D gene (6 bases). Trimming removed 7 bases at V and 8 bases at J, with 17 bases between. Germline V gene lookup returns CDR1 MNHNS and CDR2 SASEGT. The CDR3 runs to 13 residues. The CDR3 sequence: CASKRAGEGGYTF. CDR3 nucleotide sequence: TGTGCCAGCAAGCGTGCAGGGGAAGGCGGCTACACCTTC.

The chain uses TRBV28 and TRBJ2-2; D call uncertain. CDR3 length: 15 amino acids. The V gene lost 5 bases and the J gene lost 3 bases, with 13 bases spanning the gap. The germline V gene encodes CDR1 MDHEN and CDR2 SYDVKM. CDR3 region: CASSNFGAYTGELFF. The DNA of the CDR3 is TGTGCCAGCAGTAATTTTGGAGCCTACACCGGGGAGCTGTTTTTT.

The rearrangement joins TRBV27 to TRBJ2-3; TRBD2 matches at 7 bases. The CDR3 length is 15 residues. The germline CDR1 and CDR2 sequences are MNHEY and SMNVEV (reference sequence). V lost 3 bases and J lost 0; bases outside the gene matches: 3. The CDR3 region has the DNA TGTGCCAGCAGTTTGGGGGGGGATAGCACAGATACGCAGTATTTT. This codes for CASSLGGDSTDTQYF.

The J gene is TRBJ1-1, the V gene TRBV9, with 7 bases that match TRBD1. After removal of 4 bases from V and 9 bases from J, the junction contained 9 bases not matched to a gene. CDR3 length: 13 amino acids. Germline CDR1 is SGDLS and CDR2 is YYNGEE. The CDR3 sequence: CASSPRQGLKAFF. CDR3 nucleotides: TGTGCCAGCAGCCCTAGACAGGGCCTGAAAGCTTTCTTT.

This clone has just a few counts. This chain uses TRBV5-1 with TRBJ2-3; 8 bases align to TRBD2. CDR1 and CDR2 from the germline V gene are SGHRS and YFSETQ. The CDR3 sequence is 15 residues long. Germline trimming cut 2 bases from V and 2 bases from J; bases unmatched to any gene: 4. DNA for the CDR3: TGCGCCAGCAGCTTTGGAGCGGGGGCCACAGATACGCAGTATTTT. Its translation: CASSFGAGATDTQYF. Full variable domain (missing parts from reference TRBV5-1 and TRBJ2-3): KAGVTQTPRYLIKTRGQQVTLSCSPISGHRSVSWYQQTPGQGLQFLFEYFSETQRNKGNFPGRFSGRQFSNSRSEMNVSTLELGDSALYLCASSFGAGATDTQYFGPGTRLTVL.

The V and J genes are TRBV30 and TRBJ1-5; 7 positions agree with TRBD1. CDR3 length: 14 residues. Looked up from germline, CDR1 is GTSNPN and CDR2 is SVGIG (reference sequence). J lost 7 bases, V lost 2 bases, and 8 bases had no gene match. Written as DNA, the CDR3 is TGTGCCTGGAGTTACCCCCGGGACAGACAGCCCCAGCATTTT. It specifies CAWSYPRDRQPQHF.

The genes are TRBV5-1 and TRBJ2-2; TRBD2 is a possible D gene (5 bases). The CDR3 totals 14 residues. Per germline, CDR1 SGHRS and CDR2 YFSETQ. V was clipped by 0 bases and J by 4 bases, with 7 bases between them. CDR3: CASSLARGTGELFF. CDR3 sequence (DNA): TGCGCCAGCAGCTTGGCCCGGGGCACCGGGGAGCTGTTTTTT.

This rearrangement joins TRBV7-2 to TRBJ2-7; TRBD1 is a possible D gene (7 bases). V lost 4 bases and J lost 0, with 10 bases in between. The germline CDR1 and CDR2 sequences are SGHTA and FQGNSA. This CDR3 region has 14 residues. As DNA, the CDR3 is TGTGCCAGCAGCTCGCAGGGGGGCTCCTACGAGCAGTACTTC. It is translated as CASSSQGGSYEQYF.

The chain joins TRBV2 to TRBJ2-5; TRBD1 might be the D (5 bases). V dropped 1 base and J dropped 5 bases, with 14 bases sitting between them. This CDR3 has 15 residues. Germline CDR1 SNHLY, CDR2 FYNNEI. This chain's CDR3 is CASSEEDNWWETQYF. The CDR3 DNA follows: TGTGCCAGCAGTGAAGAGGACAATTGGTGGGAGACCCAGTACTTC. Looking up the rest from reference TRBV2 and TRBJ2-5 gives the full variable domain: EPEVTQTPSHQVTQMGQEVILRCVPISNHLYFYWYRQILGQKVEFLVSFYNNEISEKSEIFDDQFSVERPDGSNFTLKIRSTKLEDSAMYFCASSEEDNWWETQYFGPGTRLLVL.

This chain links TRBV7-3 with TRBJ2-7; the D is unclear. V shed 3 bases and J shed 6 bases, with 12 bases lying between them. The CDR3 sequence is 13 residues long. Germline V lookup: CDR1 SGHTA, CDR2 FQGTGA. The CDR3 DNA reads TGTGCCAGCAGCTTTACATTGGGCTCCGAGCAGTACTTC. Translating gives CASSFTLGSEQYF.

The J gene is TRBJ2-7, the V gene TRBV5-6; D gene uncertain. Germline V gene lookup returns CDR1 SGHDT and CDR2 YYEEEE. The CDR3 loop spans 13 amino acids. V lost 2 bases and J lost 2, with 8 bases in between. CDR3 in amino acids: CASSFGRTYEQYF. For the CDR3, the DNA is TGTGCCAGCAGCTTCGGCAGAACCTACGAGCAGTACTTC.